Included here is one T cell receptor (beta chain) sequence, with context. What it recognizes is unknown. All patients were treatment-naive before thyroid surgery. The sample is drawn from a study of metastatic and nonmetastatic thyroid tumors. Study-level information: Malignant thyroid and benign thyroid patients provided blood and tumor or nodule tissue whose repertoires were compared.

TCRdb re-clonotyped the PCR reads via MiXCR. The sample has 34,000 or so clones, about 40% seen once. Study-level points and caveats: Malignant tumors reportedly showed significantly higher TCR beta diversity than benign nodules in both blood and tumor.

The V gene lost 7 bases and the J gene lost 6 bases, with 21 bases spanning the gap. The V gene's germline CDR1 is MNHEY and CDR2 SMNVEV (reference sequence). The CDR3 has 15 residues. This chain joins TRBV27 and TRBJ1-1, with D maybe TRBD1 (5 bases). The TCR comes from a female donor with papillary thyroid cancer or a benign thyroid nodule (not recorded which). Some clones in this sample may be carry-over from other donors' samples. The sequenced material came from tumor tissue. Here the CDR3 reads CASTQRAGGSAEAFF. The CDR3 bases are TGTGCCAGCACCCAAAGGGCGGGGGGATCCGCTGAAGCTTTCTTT.